The 2 T cell receptor beta chains presented below share a single source sample, sequenced in a study of blood T cell repertoires in COVID-19. Measured with immunoSEQ multiplex PCR; TCRdb has only the in-frame clones, and not every one. Among 400,000 or so clones listed, less than 95% were seen once. Sample: PBMCs or T cells enriched from blood (not recorded which). The receptors originated from a man aged 18 to 29 who had recovered from COVID-19.

The chain has TRBV6-5 and TRBJ1-5; tentatively, D is TRBD1 (6 bases). V lost 5 bases and J lost 5, with 10 bases in between. CDR3 length equals 13 residues. Germline CDR1 is MNHEY and CDR2 is SVGAGI. CDR3 bases: TGTGCCAGCAGTATAACAGGGTATCAGCCCCAGCATTTT. Its protein product is CASSITGYQPQHF.

In this sample, this clone turned up once. The chain combines TRBV9 with TRBJ1-1; 7 bases align to TRBD1. This CDR3 comprises 14 residues. The V and J ends lost 4 bases and 11 bases, in that order; junction bases with no gene match: 14. Germline CDR1 SGDLS, CDR2 YYNGEE. CDR3 in amino acids: CASSTTGVKRGAFF. In nucleotides, the CDR3 is TGTGCCAGCAGCACTACAGGGGTCAAAAGGGGGGCTTTCTTT.